A single sample is the source of the 18 T cell receptor beta chains below, sequenced in a study. Each CDR3 protein gets one entry after TCRdb re-called the RT-PCR reads with MiXCR. Here the sample spans about 680,000 distinct CDR3 sequences, approximately 15% being singletons. Specimen: memory CD4+ T cells from blood. Receptors were obtained from a female donor in good health, serving as a healthy control.

The gene calls are TRBV5-1 and TRBJ2-1; 7 bases agree with TRBD1. Per germline, CDR1 SGHRS and CDR2 YFSETQ. With V trimmed by 6 bases and J by 6 bases, 9 bases remained unmatched. The CDR3 length is 14 residues. CDR3 DNA: TGCGCCAGCACCCCGGGACAGCCGATCAATGAGCAGTTCTTC. Translating it yields CASTPGQPINEQFF.

This clonotype has ten or more counts. This chain joins TRBV5-1 and TRBJ2-7; D remains ambiguous. The germline V gene encodes CDR1 SGHRS and CDR2 YFSETQ. This CDR3 is built from 11 residues. V dropped 5 bases and J dropped 5 bases, with 8 bases sitting between them. The CDR3 region is CASRTTDEQYF. In nucleotides, the CDR3 is TGCGCCAGCAGGACCACGGACGAGCAGTACTTC.

This clonotype showed up many times. The V and J genes are TRBV10-3 and TRBJ2-7; 8 bases are a match to TRBD1. Losses at the gene ends were 8 bases for V and 0 bases for J; bases not matched to a gene: 9. Germline V gene data show CDR1 as ENHRY and CDR2 as SYGVKD. This CDR3 is built from 15 residues. In nucleotides, the CDR3 is TGTGCCATCCGCGCGGACAGGGATAACTCCTACGAGCAGTACTTC. It specifies CAIRADRDNSYEQYF.

The table lists this clonotype with a few counts. Here the CDR3 reads CASSIDTDTQYF. CDR3 coding DNA: TGTGCCAGCAGCATCGACACAGATACGCAGTATTTT. The genes are TRBV11-2 and TRBJ2-3; D unresolved. CDR1 is SGHAT and CDR2 is FQNNGV in the germline V gene. CDR3 size: 12 residues. V dropped 5 bases and J dropped 2 bases, with 5 bases sitting between them.

The sample holds many counts of this clonotype. The CDR3 loop reads CASRWGQEQFF. As DNA, the CDR3 is TGTGCCAGCAGGTGGGGACAGGAGCAGTTCTTC. The chain recombines TRBV7-9 with TRBJ2-1; TRBD1 aligns across 7 bases. The CDR3 has 11 residues. Germline assignment: CDR1 SEHNR and CDR2 FQNEAQ (reference sequence). V was clipped by 6 bases and J by 10 bases; unmatched bases: 3.

This clonotype was observed at least ten times. This rearrangement joins TRBV4-2 to TRBJ2-5; 8 bases map to TRBD2. This CDR3 has 16 residues. Germline-derived CDR1 and CDR2 are LGHNA and YNFKEQ. V lost 0 bases to trimming and J lost 2 bases; unmatched junction nucleotides: 5. The CDR3 here is CASSQELRGAQETQYF. The CDR3 bases are TGTGCCAGCAGCCAAGAACTGCGGGGGGCTCAAGAGACCCAGTACTTC.

This clonotype turned up a few times. The rearrangement uses TRBV5-1 and TRBJ1-1, with TRBD1 matching 7 bases. Germline V gene sequence: CDR1 SGHRS, CDR2 YFSETQ. The CDR3 length is 15 residues. V lost 2 bases and J lost 1; bases outside the gene matches: 5. The CDR3 protein is CASSFPDRQNTEAFF. The CDR3 region has the DNA TGCGCCAGCAGCTTTCCGGACAGGCAGAACACTGAAGCTTTCTTT.

This clonotype was observed at least ten times. V and J are TRBV5-1 and TRBJ2-7, with D perhaps matching TRBD1 (6 bases). The CDR3 length is 15 residues. Between the trimmed V and J ends, which lost 1 base and 0 bases, there was a span of 11 bases. Germline V gives CDR1 SGHRS, CDR2 YFSETQ. The CDR3 nucleotides are TGCGCCAGCAGCTTGTCGGACAGATCCTCCTACGAGCAGTACTTC. This codes for CASSLSDRSSYEQYF.

This clonotype occurred many times. V gene TRBV3-1 combines with J gene TRBJ2-5, with 9 nucleotides matching TRBD1. Trimming at V came to 6 bases and at J to 4 bases, leaving 3 bases not matched to a gene. The CDR3 is 13 residues long. The germline CDR1 and CDR2 sequences are LGHDT and YNNKEL (reference sequence). CDR3 DNA: TGTGCCAGCAGTGGACAGGGGAGAGAGACCCAGTACTTC. Amino acids: CASSGQGRETQYF.

Details on this clonotype: At one end the junction does not follow the germline gene, possibly because of a read error. The gene calls are TRBV7-2 and TRBJ2-1; D is unresolved. Germline V lookup: CDR1 SGHTA, CDR2 FQGNSA. There are 14 residues in the CDR3. The CDR3 region is CASSLTDTYNEQCF. The CDR3 DNA reads as TGTGCCAGCAGCTTAACGGATACCTACAATGAGCAGTGCTTC.

The chain carries TRBV6-1 and TRBJ1-2, with TRBD1 matching over 8 bases. This CDR3 has 14 amino acids. Germline V gene data show CDR1 as MNHNS and CDR2 as SASEGT. V dropped 6 bases and J dropped 4; count of bases not matched to a gene: 7. The chain's CDR3 is CASRRQGLSYGYTF. The CDR3 DNA reads TGTGCCAGCAGGCGACAGGGGCTGTCCTATGGCTACACCTTC.

In its sample, this clonotype was seen a few times. The J gene is TRBJ2-1, the V gene TRBV6-2 or TRBV6-3; 10 bases map to TRBD2. Losses at the gene ends were 4 bases for V and 0 bases for J; bases not matched to a gene: 12. The germline V gene has CDR1 MNHEY and CDR2 SVGEGT. The CDR3 spans 19 residues. In DNA form, the CDR3 reads TGTGCCAGCAGTTTTTGGCCTAGCGGGAGCGGACGCTCCTACAATGAGCAGTTCTTC. Translation: CASSFWPSGSGRSYNEQFF.

This clonotype was detected many times. The genes are TRBV19 and TRBJ2-5; 11 nucleotides line up with TRBD1. Unmatched junction bases numbered 2, after V lost 4 bases and J lost 1 base. The CDR3 contains 15 residues. CDR1 is LNHDA and CDR2 is SQIVND in the germline V gene (reference sequence). CDR3 loop: CASSTGTGGQETQYF. CDR3 bases: TGTGCCAGTAGTACCGGGACAGGGGGCCAAGAGACCCAGTACTTC.

This clonotype was detected once. The chain joins TRBV20-1 to TRBJ1-6, with D unclear. Looked up from germline, CDR1 is DFQATT and CDR2 is SNEGSKA (reference sequence). Between the trimmed V and J ends, which lost 0 bases and 2 bases, there was a span of 8 bases. The CDR3 has 15 residues. This CDR3 reads CSARDPQAYNSPLHF. The DNA for the CDR3 is TGCAGTGCTAGAGATCCCCAGGCCTATAATTCACCCCTCCACTTT.

The genes are TRBV20-1 and TRBJ2-5; perhaps TRBD1 as D (5 bases). V lost 0 bases, J lost 5 bases, and 16 bases lay in between. CDR1 and CDR2 (germline): DFQATT, SNEGSKA (reference sequence). CDR3 length: 15 amino acids. The CDR3 loop is CSARDRTRVGETQYF. Written as DNA, the CDR3 is TGCAGTGCTAGAGATAGGACACGGGTTGGGGAGACCCAGTACTTC.

CDR3 region: CASSPGDKFIGYTF. CDR3 nucleotide sequence: TGTGCCAGCAGTCCTGGGGACAAGTTCATTGGCTACACCTTC. J is TRBJ1-2 and V is TRBV28; the D gene is possibly TRBD1 (6 bases). From germline, CDR1 is MDHEN and CDR2 SYDVKM. The CDR3 spans 14 residues. The V and J ends lost 5 bases and 7 bases respectively, with 17 bases between them.

This clonotype has just a few counts. This chain connects TRBV27 to TRBJ2-7, with 15 bases identical to TRBD2. The CDR3 has 20 residues. J was trimmed by 2 bases and V by 7 bases; bases with no gene match: 18. The germline CDR1 and CDR2 sequences are MNHEY and SMNVEV (reference sequence). The CDR3 region is CASKPTRGLAGGTRPYEQYF. For the CDR3, the DNA is TGTGCCAGCAAACCAACTAGGGGACTAGCGGGAGGAACGAGACCCTACGAGCAGTACTTC.

The gene calls are TRBV11-2 and TRBJ2-2; 9 bases agree with TRBD1. Looked up from germline, CDR1 is SGHAT and CDR2 is FQNNGV. This CDR3 is built from 14 residues. With 6 bases clipped from V and 7 bases from J, the junction kept 6 bases outside the gene matches. CDR3 loop: CASSHRGLGGELFF. Written as DNA, the CDR3 is TGTGCCAGCAGTCACAGGGGGCTGGGCGGGGAGCTGTTTTTT. The variable domain in full, completed from reference TRBV11-2 and TRBJ2-2, reads EAGVAQSPRYKIIEKRQSVAFWCNPISGHATLYWYQQILGQGPKLLIQFQNNGVVDDSQLPKDRFSAERLKGVDSTLKIQPAKLEDSAVYLCASSHRGLGGELFFGEGSRLTVL.